The 22 T cell receptor beta chains reported below all come from one sample, sequenced in a study of T cell repertoires in cytomegalovirus infection. The antigens these receptors bind are not known. TCRdb fed the reads into MiXCR, producing one record per CDR3 protein. The sample contains around 430,000 distinct CDR3 sequences, roughly 43% of which appear only once. The sample consisted of cultured PBMCs, taken from culture after CMV antigen stimulation. These receptor sequences come from a human donor in good health (CMV status not recorded). Some clones in this sample may be carry-over from other donors' samples.

This chain connects TRBV7-2 to TRBJ2-1, with D possibly being TRBD2 (6 bases). The CDR3 length is 15 residues. Germline CDR1 and CDR2: SGHTA and FQGNSA. The germline V and J ends were trimmed by 4 bases and 0 bases, with 10 bases remaining between them. CDR3: CASSYASDSYNEQFF. CDR3 nucleotides: TGTGCCAGCAGCTACGCTAGCGACTCCTACAATGAGCAGTTCTTC.

The chain is built from TRBV15 and TRBJ2-5, with TRBD2 matching 9 bases. Germline V gene lookup returns CDR1 LNHNV and CDR2 YYDKDF (reference sequence). CDR3 length: 16 residues. V shed 5 bases, J shed 0 bases, and the junction held 7 bases outside the gene matches. CDR3 sequence: CATSWRGGLYQETQYF. The CDR3 coding sequence is TGTGCCACCAGCTGGCGGGGGGGACTATACCAAGAGACCCAGTACTTC.

This clonotype was detected a few times. The chain has TRBV12-3 or TRBV12-4 and TRBJ2-1, with 9 bases fitting TRBD2. The V segment lost 3 bases and the J segment 5 bases; nucleotides outside the gene matches: 2. This CDR3 is 14 amino acids long. The chain's CDR3 is CASSLASGNNEQFF. The CDR3 DNA reads TGTGCCAGCAGTTTGGCTAGCGGGAACAATGAGCAGTTCTTC.

CDR3 bases: TGTGCCAGCAGTGAAGGGCGGTGGTATAGCAATCAGCCCCAGCATTTT. It specifies CASSEGRWYSNQPQHF. The J gene is TRBJ1-5, the V gene TRBV6-1; D gene unclear. The V end was cut by 1 base, the J end by 0 bases, with 10 bases between. The CDR3 runs 16 residues. Germline V CDR1 and CDR2: MNHNS, SASEGT.

This clonotype appeared many times. The chain joins TRBV11-2 to TRBJ1-1; D is uncertain. Trimming stripped 5 bases from V and 4 bases from J, with 11 bases between. The CDR3 totals 13 residues. The germline gives CDR1 SGHAT, CDR2 FQNNGV. CDR3 sequence reads: CASSLGRTTEAFF. The CDR3 DNA reads as TGTGCCAGCAGCCTCGGAAGGACCACTGAAGCTTTCTTT. The whole variable domain, remainder taken from reference TRBV11-2 and TRBJ1-1, is EAGVAQSPRYKIIEKRQSVAFWCNPISGHATLYWYQQILGQGPKLLIQFQNNGVVDDSQLPKDRFSAERLKGVDSTLKIQPAKLEDSAVYLCASSLGRTTEAFFGQGTRLTVV.

This clonotype has a single count. The chain employs TRBV30 and TRBJ1-1; TRBD1 agrees at 7 bases. V trimming: 3 bases; J trimming: 0 bases; junction bases outside the gene matches: 4. The CDR3 runs to 14 residues. Germline V lookup: CDR1 GTSNPN, CDR2 SVGIG (reference sequence). CDR3 amino acids: CAWRDRSLNTEAFF. The CDR3 DNA reads as TGTGCCTGGAGGGACAGGTCCCTGAACACTGAAGCTTTCTTT.

This clonotype was seen more than once but under ten times. The chain is built from TRBV12-3 or TRBV12-4 and TRBJ2-7; possibly TRBD1 or TRBD2 for D (5 bases each). Trimming removed 0 bases from V and 3 bases from J, with 12 bases in between. The CDR3 runs 15 residues. The CDR3 loop is CASSLAWDAYYEQYF. The DNA of the CDR3 is TGTGCCAGCAGTTTAGCGTGGGACGCTTACTACGAGCAGTACTTC.

The rearrangement links TRBV30 to TRBJ2-1; 11 nucleotides agree with TRBD1. The CDR3 consists of 15 residues. Germline V gene lookup returns CDR1 GTSNPN and CDR2 SVGIG (reference sequence). Trimming took 2 bases from V and 7 from J; bases not matched to a gene: 7. The CDR3 DNA follows: TGTGCCTGGAGTACCGGGACAGGGGGTTGGAATGAGCAGTTCTTC. Amino acid sequence: CAWSTGTGGWNEQFF. The complete variable domain, with remaining parts taken from reference TRBV30 and TRBJ2-1, reads SQTIHQWPATLVQPVGSPLSLECTVEGTSNPNLYWYRQAAGRGLQLLFYSVGIGQISSEVPQNLSASRPQDRQFILSSKKLLLSDSGFYLCAWSTGTGGWNEQFFGPGTRLTVL.

The chain links TRBV12-3 or TRBV12-4 to TRBJ2-7; 13 positions match TRBD2. The CDR3 loop spans 16 amino acids. V trimming: 6 bases; J trimming: 0 bases; junction bases outside the gene matches: 5. This CDR3 is CASSKRTSGSSYEQYF. The CDR3 DNA reads TGTGCCAGCAGCAAAAGGACTAGCGGGAGCTCCTACGAGCAGTACTTC.

The chain couples TRBV7-6 to TRBJ2-7, with 9 bases lining up with TRBD1. The length of the CDR3 is 14 residues. V lost 5 bases, J lost 4 bases, and 6 bases stayed unmatched. The germline V gene encodes CDR1 SGHVS and CDR2 FNYEAQ. The CDR3 reads CASSIKGQGYEQYF. DNA of the CDR3: TGTGCCAGCAGCATAAAGGGACAGGGATACGAGCAGTACTTC.

There are many counts of this clonotype. This sequence joins TRBV27 and TRBJ1-2, with D hard to call. The CDR3 consists of 13 residues. The germline V gene encodes CDR1 MNHEY and CDR2 SMNVEV (reference sequence). V was cut by 2 bases and J by 2 bases, with 6 bases left in between. This CDR3 reads CASSLRGNYGYTF. CDR3 coding DNA: TGTGCCAGCAGTTTACGTGGGAACTATGGCTACACCTTC.

This clonotype turned up a few times. The chain is built from TRBV7-9 and TRBJ1-1; TRBD1 is a possible D gene (5 bases). CDR1 is SEHNR and CDR2 is FQNEAQ in the germline V gene (reference sequence). Deletions cut 8 bases from V and 6 bases from J, with 16 bases between. The CDR3 covers 13 residues. This chain's CDR3 is CASQLSTGAEAFF. CDR3 DNA: TGTGCCAGCCAGCTGAGCACGGGGGCTGAAGCTTTCTTT. The full variable domain, its missing parts supplied by reference TRBV7-9 and TRBJ1-1, is DTGVSQNPRHKITKRGQNVTFRCDPISEHNRLYWYRQTLGQGPEFLTYFQNEAQLEKSRLLSDRFSAERPKGSFSTLEIQRTEQGDSAMYLCASQLSTGAEAFFGQGTRLTVV.

This sequence joins TRBV2 and TRBJ1-1; possible D gene TRBD1, 5 bases. Deletions cut 4 bases from V and 11 bases from J, with 17 bases between. CDR1 and CDR2 (germline): SNHLY, FYNNEI. The CDR3 has 13 residues. This chain's CDR3 is CASSVGWGEKAFF. CDR3 sequence (DNA): TGTGCCAGCAGTGTGGGTTGGGGGGAGAAGGCTTTCTTT.

This clonotype was counted ten times or more. The chain carries TRBV7-2 and TRBJ2-7; D perhaps matches TRBD1 (5 bases). There are 13 residues in the CDR3. Germline-derived CDR1 and CDR2 are SGHTA and FQGNSA. Trimming cost V 3 bases and J 9 bases, with 15 bases left between them. The CDR3 DNA reads TGTGCCAGCAGCTTGAGGCATCTAGGGGCGCAGTACTTC. This codes for CASSLRHLGAQYF.

This clonotype was detected many times. The chain couples TRBV7-2 to TRBJ2-3, with a possible D match to TRBD1 (6 bases). The germline V gene encodes CDR1 SGHTA and CDR2 FQGNSA. CDR3 length: 14 residues. V was shortened by 2 bases and J by 6 bases, with 12 bases between the two germline ends. The CDR3 DNA is TGTGCCAGCAGCTTACGGTTTGGGGGCGATACGCAGTATTTT. It encodes CASSLRFGGDTQYF.

The J gene is TRBJ1-5, the V gene TRBV19; D is perhaps TRBD1 (5 bases). Germline V gives CDR1 LNHDA, CDR2 SQIVND (reference sequence). The V end was cut by 3 bases, the J end by 7 bases, with 16 bases between. The CDR3 has 15 residues. The CDR3 protein is CASSMGQAAGQPQHF. In DNA form, the CDR3 reads TGTGCCAGTAGTATGGGGCAGGCGGCGGGACAGCCCCAGCATTTT.

In this sample, this clonotype turned up many times. The chain carries TRBV7-2 and TRBJ1-1, with 8 bases that match TRBD1. Germline lookup yields CDR1 SGHTA and CDR2 FQGNSA. Germline trimming cut 0 bases from V and 11 bases from J; bases unmatched to any gene: 8. The CDR3 is 14 amino acids. The CDR3 DNA follows: TGTGCCAGCAGCTTAGCAGGGACAGGCACAAGGGCTTTCTTT. Its protein product is CASSLAGTGTRAFF.

This clonotype was seen a handful of times. V gene TRBV7-6 combines with J gene TRBJ1-6; possible D gene TRBD1, 6 bases. V was trimmed by 5 bases and J by 4 bases, leaving 9 bases between them. The germline V gene has CDR1 SGHVS and CDR2 FNYEAQ. CDR3 size: 14 residues. This CDR3 reads CASSQQGYNSPLHF. CDR3 nucleotide sequence: TGTGCCAGCAGCCAACAGGGATATAATTCACCCCTCCACTTT. The full variable domain, completed using reference TRBV7-6 and TRBJ1-6, is GAGVSQSPRYKVTKRGQDVALRCDPISGHVSLYWYRQALGQGPEFLTYFNYEAQQDKSGLPNDRFSAERPEGSISTLTIQRTEQRDSAMYRCASSQQGYNSPLHFGNGTRLTVT.

The chain has TRBV10-3 and TRBJ2-3; D ambiguous. Germline V gives CDR1 ENHRY, CDR2 SYGVKD. The CDR3 is 12 amino acids. Trimming took off 10 bases at V and 6 bases at J, with 14 bases between the two ends. This CDR3 is CATRNPGDTQYF. The CDR3 coding sequence is TGTGCCACTCGCAATCCTGGGGATACGCAGTATTTT.

This clonotype was seen at least ten times. V usage is TRBV11-1 and J usage is TRBJ2-3; TRBD1 agrees at 8 bases. Germline V CDR1 and CDR2: SGHAT, FQDESV (reference sequence). J was trimmed by 3 bases and V by 6 bases; bases with no gene match: 11. This CDR3 region has 16 residues. The CDR3 is CASSQRRTGSTDTQYF. The CDR3 DNA reads as TGTGCCAGCAGTCAACGTAGGACAGGGTCTACAGATACGCAGTATTTT.

V and J are TRBV20-1 and TRBJ1-2; unclear D gene. In germline, CDR1 is DFQATT, CDR2 SNEGSKA (reference sequence). V was clipped by 3 bases and J by 5 bases, with 16 bases between them. This CDR3 region has 14 residues. The CDR3 nucleotides are TGCAGTGCTAGGGCCAGGACGGATCTTTATGGCTACACCTTC. Amino acids: CSARARTDLYGYTF.

The chain couples TRBV7-2 to TRBJ2-3, with 14 bases aligning to TRBD2. V lost 4 bases and J lost 6; bases outside the gene matches: 3. Germline lookup yields CDR1 SGHTA and CDR2 FQGNSA. The CDR3 is made up of 15 amino acids. The CDR3 reads CASSSRTSGRDTQYF. The CDR3 DNA is TGTGCCAGCAGCTCCAGGACTAGCGGGAGGGATACGCAGTATTTT.